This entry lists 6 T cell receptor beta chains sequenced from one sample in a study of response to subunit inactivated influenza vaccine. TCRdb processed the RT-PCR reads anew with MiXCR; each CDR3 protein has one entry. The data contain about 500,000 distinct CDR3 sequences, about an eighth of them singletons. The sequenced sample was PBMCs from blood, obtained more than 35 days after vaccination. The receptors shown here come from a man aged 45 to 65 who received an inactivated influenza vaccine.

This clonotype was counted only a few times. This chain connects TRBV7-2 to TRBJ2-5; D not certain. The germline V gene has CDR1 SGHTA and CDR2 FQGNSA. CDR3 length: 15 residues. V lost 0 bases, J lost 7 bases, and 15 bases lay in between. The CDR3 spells CASSLASSTTGTQYF. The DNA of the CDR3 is TGTGCCAGCAGCTTAGCCTCCTCAACGACGGGGACCCAGTACTTC.

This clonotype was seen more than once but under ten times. The CDR3 DNA is TGCGCCAGCAGCCGCCAGACAGGGAACACTGAAGCTTTCTTT. Translating it yields CASSRQTGNTEAFF. The chain joins TRBV4-1 to TRBJ1-1; D possibly corresponds to TRBD1 (6 bases). CDR1 and CDR2 (germline): MGHRA, YSYEKL. The CDR3 length is 14 residues. V was pared by 4 bases and J by 1 base, with 10 bases between.

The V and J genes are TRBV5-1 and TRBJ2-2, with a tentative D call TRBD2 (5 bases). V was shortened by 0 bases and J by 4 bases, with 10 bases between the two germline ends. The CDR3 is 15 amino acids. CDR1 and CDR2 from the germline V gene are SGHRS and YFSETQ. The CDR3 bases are TGCGCCAGCAGCTTGGTGGGGAGTACCACCGGGGAGCTGTTTTTT. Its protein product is CASSLVGSTTGELFF.

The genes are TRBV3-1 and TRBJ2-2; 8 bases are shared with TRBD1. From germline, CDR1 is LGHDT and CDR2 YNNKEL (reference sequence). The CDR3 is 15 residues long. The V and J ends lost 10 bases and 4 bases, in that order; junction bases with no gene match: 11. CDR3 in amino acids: CATRAQGARTGELFF. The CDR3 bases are TGTGCCACCAGGGCGCAGGGGGCGCGCACCGGGGAGCTGTTTTTT. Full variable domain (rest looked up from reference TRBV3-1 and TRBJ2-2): DTAVSQTPKYLVTQMGNDKSIKCEQNLGHDTMYWYKQDSKKFLKIMFSYNNKELIINETVPNRFSPKSPDKAHLNLHINSLELGDSAVYFCATRAQGARTGELFFGEGSRLTVL.

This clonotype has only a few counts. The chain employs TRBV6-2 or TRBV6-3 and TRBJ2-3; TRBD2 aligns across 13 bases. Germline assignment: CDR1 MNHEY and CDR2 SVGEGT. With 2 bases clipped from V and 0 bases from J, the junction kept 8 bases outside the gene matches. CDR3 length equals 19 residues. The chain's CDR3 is CASSYPLGLAGASTDTQYF. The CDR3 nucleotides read TGTGCCAGCAGTTACCCCCTTGGACTAGCGGGGGCTAGCACAGATACGCAGTATTTT.

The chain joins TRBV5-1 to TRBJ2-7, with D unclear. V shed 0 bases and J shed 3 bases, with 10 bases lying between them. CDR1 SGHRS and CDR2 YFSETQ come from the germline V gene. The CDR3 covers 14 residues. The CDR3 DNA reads TGCGCCAGCAGCTTGGCCGTGGGAATCTACGAGCAGTACTTC. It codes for CASSLAVGIYEQYF.